Shown below are 24 T cell receptor beta chains from a single sample sequenced in a study of response to subunit inactivated influenza vaccine. Each CDR3 protein is one row after TCRdb ran MiXCR on the RT-PCR reads. The data hold 450,000 to 500,000 distinct CDR3 sequences, with 10% to 11% observed a single time. Sequences were derived from PBMCs from blood, sampled roughly 48 days after vaccination. The receptors stem from a man between 45 and 60 years old who received an inactivated influenza vaccine.

This chain links TRBV18 with TRBJ2-5; D uncertain. Germline V lookup: CDR1 KGHSH, CDR2 LQKENI. This CDR3 region has 14 residues. V lost 2 bases to trimming and J lost 4 bases, with 11 bases between them. The CDR3 loop is CASSPSNGGETQYF. CDR3 sequence (DNA): TGTGCCAGCTCACCAAGTAACGGTGGAGAGACCCAGTACTTC.

The rearrangement joins TRBV20-1 to TRBJ2-3; 13 bases line up with TRBD2. The V segment lost 6 bases and the J segment 8 bases; nucleotides outside the gene matches: 8. CDR3 length: 14 amino acids. Germline CDR1 and CDR2: DFQATT and SNEGSKA (reference sequence). The CDR3 DNA sequence: TGCAGTGCGGGGACTAGCGGGGCGCCGGGTACGCAGTATTTT. Its translation: CSAGTSGAPGTQYF.

V usage is TRBV4-3 and J usage is TRBJ2-7; D is possibly TRBD2 (6 bases). The V end was cut by 4 bases, the J end by 2 bases, with 15 bases between. The germline gives CDR1 LGHNA, CDR2 YSLEER. This CDR3 has 15 amino acids. As DNA, the CDR3 is TGCGCCAGCAGCCCCGGGGACTTTTGGCCCTACGAGCAGTACTTC. Translation gives CASSPGDFWPYEQYF.

This clonotype was detected only a few times. V is TRBV20-1 and J is TRBJ2-4; D is unresolved. This CDR3 is built from 15 residues. Germline CDR1 and CDR2: DFQATT and SNEGSKA (reference sequence). Trimming removed 3 bases at V and 2 bases at J, with 14 bases between. CDR3 sequence reads: CSASIVGFSKNIQYF. The CDR3 region has the DNA TGCAGTGCTAGTATTGTCGGATTCTCCAAAAACATTCAGTACTTC.

The chain joins TRBV6-2 or TRBV6-3 to TRBJ2-3; 7 bases agree with TRBD2. Germline V gene sequence: CDR1 MNHEY, CDR2 SVGEGT. The CDR3 is 17 residues long. J was trimmed by 1 base and V by 2 bases; bases with no gene match: 9. CDR3 coding DNA: TGTGCCAGCAGTTACCCCCTCCTAGCGGTGGGCACAGATACGCAGTATTTT. Its protein product is CASSYPLLAVGTDTQYF.

The chain is built from TRBV29-1 and TRBJ2-3, with TRBD2 as a possible D gene (5 bases). CDR1 and CDR2 (germline): SQVTM, ANQGSEA. CDR3 length: 14 amino acids. Trimming removed 4 bases at V and 8 bases at J, with 19 bases between. CDR3 protein: CSVVMSRAAVTQYF. The CDR3 region has the DNA TGCAGCGTTGTCATGTCGCGGGCTGCAGTTACGCAGTATTTT.

The chain is built from TRBV18 and TRBJ1-6; D remains unclear. Trimming took off 4 bases at V and 6 bases at J, with 7 bases between the two ends. The V gene's germline CDR1 is KGHSH and CDR2 LQKENI. CDR3 size: 13 residues. CDR3: CASSQAVNSPLHF. DNA for the CDR3: TGTGCCAGCTCACAAGCAGTTAATTCACCCCTCCACTTT.

This rearrangement joins TRBV20-1 to TRBJ2-1, with 16 bases identical to TRBD2. After removal of 3 bases from V and 9 bases from J, the junction contained 5 bases not matched to a gene. Germline V gives CDR1 DFQATT, CDR2 SNEGSKA (reference sequence). The CDR3 is 15 residues long. The chain's CDR3 is CSARGLAGGRIEQFF. CDR3 in DNA: TGCAGTGCTAGGGGACTAGCGGGAGGGAGGATTGAGCAGTTCTTC.

The J gene is TRBJ2-2, the V gene TRBV2, with D possibly being TRBD2 (6 bases). Germline V gene lookup returns CDR1 SNHLY and CDR2 FYNNEI. The V end was cut by 8 bases, the J end by 5 bases, with 18 bases between. CDR3 size: 15 residues. The chain's CDR3 is CASGLLARRTGELFF. As DNA, the CDR3 is TGTGCCAGCGGCCTACTAGCTCGGAGGACCGGGGAGCTGTTTTTT.

This clonotype appeared a few times. This chain joins TRBV7-9 and TRBJ2-1, with unresolved D. Germline CDR1 and CDR2: SEHNR and FQNEAQ (reference sequence). The V end was cut by 5 bases, the J end by 7 bases, with 15 bases between. The CDR3 sequence is 14 residues long. The CDR3 DNA is TGTGCCAGCAGCATCTCCGACCTAGTGAATGAGCAGTTCTTC. It encodes CASSISDLVNEQFF.

The table lists this clonotype with many counts. The chain employs TRBV29-1 and TRBJ1-5; D remains ambiguous. CDR3 size: 13 residues. The ends were cut back, 7 bases at V and 3 bases at J, with 13 bases in the middle. Germline assignment: CDR1 SQVTM and CDR2 ANQGSEA. DNA of the CDR3: TGCAGCGCCTCGATGAATCTCAATCAGCCCCAGCATTTT. Translated: CSASMNLNQPQHF.

The chain links TRBV27 to TRBJ2-7; D is ambiguous. CDR3 length: 14 residues. Germline CDR1 reads MNHEY; CDR2 reads SMNVEV (reference sequence). The V end was cut by 5 bases, the J end by 2 bases, with 13 bases between. Here the CDR3 reads CASSPTLPPYEQYF. The DNA of the CDR3 is TGTGCCAGCAGTCCGACCTTACCCCCCTACGAGCAGTACTTC.

This clonotype was counted at least ten times. V gene TRBV24-1 combines with J gene TRBJ2-1, with 11 bases aligning to TRBD1. Germline trimming cut 3 bases from V and 5 bases from J; bases unmatched to any gene: 8. The CDR3 has 17 residues. Per the germline V gene, CDR1 is KGHDR and CDR2 is SFDVKD. DNA for the CDR3: TGTGCCACCAGTGATCTCCCAGGACAGGGGGCCAACAATGAGCAGTTCTTC. Amino acids: CATSDLPGQGANNEQFF.

V usage is TRBV10-3 and J usage is TRBJ2-2, with 7 bases fitting TRBD1. From germline, CDR1 is ENHRY and CDR2 SYGVKD. V lost 0 bases to trimming and J lost 6 bases; unmatched junction nucleotides: 4. The CDR3 has 15 amino acids. This CDR3 is CAISESTGFPGELFF. The CDR3 DNA reads TGTGCCATCAGTGAGTCGACAGGGTTTCCCGGGGAGCTGTTTTTT.

This clonotype was found a few times. This chain joins TRBV9 and TRBJ1-3; D is perhaps TRBD1 (6 bases). V dropped 3 bases and J dropped 0 bases, with 10 bases sitting between them. Germline-derived CDR1 and CDR2 are SGDLS and YYNGEE. CDR3 size: 15 residues. The CDR3 here is CASSGQAVSGNTIYF. In nucleotides, the CDR3 is TGTGCCAGCAGCGGACAGGCCGTCTCTGGAAACACCATATATTTT. The full variable domain, in which reference TRBV9 and TRBJ1-3 provide the parts outside the CDR3, is DSGVTQTPKHLITATGQRVTLRCSPRSGDLSVYWYQQSLDQGLQFLIQYYNGEERAKGNILERFSAQQFPDLHSELNLSSLELGDSALYFCASSGQAVSGNTIYFGEGSWLTVV.

This clonotype was counted only a few times. The V gene is TRBV7-2, the J gene TRBJ2-2, with TRBD1 identical over 9 bases. Germline V gene lookup returns CDR1 SGHTA and CDR2 FQGNSA. The CDR3 sequence is 17 residues long. V lost 5 bases to trimming and J lost 3 bases; unmatched junction nucleotides: 10. Written as DNA, the CDR3 is TGTGCCAGCAGCCCCCACCCGGGACAGGGAGACACCGGGGAGCTGTTTTTT. Residues: CASSPHPGQGDTGELFF. Full variable domain (missing parts from reference TRBV7-2 and TRBJ2-2): GAGVSQSPSNKVTEKGKDVELRCDPISGHTALYWYRQSLGQGLEFLIYFQGNSAPDKSGLPSDRFSAERTGGSVSTLTIQRTQQEDSAVYLCASSPHPGQGDTGELFFGEGSRLTVL.

This clonotype was recorded at least ten times. The chain combines TRBV7-2 with TRBJ2-7; 7 nucleotides align to TRBD2. Germline lookup yields CDR1 SGHTA and CDR2 FQGNSA. This CDR3 has 15 residues. V was clipped by 5 bases and J by 2 bases; unmatched bases: 9. The CDR3 protein is CASSITAGLTYEQYF. CDR3 bases: TGTGCCAGCAGCATAACCGCGGGACTAACCTACGAGCAGTACTTC.

J is TRBJ2-5 and V is TRBV18; 8 bases match TRBD2. J gave up 0 bases and V 3 bases, and 6 bases lay outside the gene matches. Germline V gene lookup returns CDR1 KGHSH and CDR2 LQKENI. The CDR3 covers 16 residues. In DNA, the CDR3 is TGTGCCAGCTCACCCTTAGCGGGGAAGTACCAAGAGACCCAGTACTTC. It yields the protein CASSPLAGKYQETQYF.

This clonotype showed up many times. CDR3 nucleotides: TGTGCCAGCAGCTTAACCCCTGGGAGCGGGAGTATCACAGATACGCAGTATTTT. It specifies CASSLTPGSGSITDTQYF. The rearrangement joins TRBV11-2 to TRBJ2-3, with 8 nucleotides matching TRBD2. In germline, CDR1 is SGHAT, CDR2 FQNNGV. The CDR3 extends over 18 amino acids. V lost 2 bases, J lost 2 bases, and 12 bases stayed unmatched.

The rearrangement joins TRBV6-1 to TRBJ2-7; 9 positions match TRBD2. The CDR3 contains 14 residues. Germline V gene data show CDR1 as MNHNS and CDR2 as SASEGT. V gave up 3 bases and J gave up 4 bases; unmatched junction bases: 4. The DNA of the CDR3 is TGTGCCAGCAGTGAGTTTAGCGGGAGTTACGAGCAGTACTTC. Translated, it gives CASSEFSGSYEQYF.

V gene TRBV4-1 combines with J gene TRBJ2-5; D not resolved. The CDR3 is made up of 14 amino acids. V was pared by 0 bases and J by 2 bases, with 7 bases between. CDR1 is MGHRA and CDR2 is YSYEKL in the germline V gene. The CDR3 loop is CASSQEIQQETQYF. Written as DNA, the CDR3 is TGCGCCAGCAGCCAAGAAATACAGCAAGAGACCCAGTACTTC.

This clonotype was detected ten times or more. The chain's CDR3 is CASSLEYSSGNNEQFF. In nucleotides, the CDR3 is TGCGCCAGCAGCTTGGAGTACTCTAGCGGGAACAATGAGCAGTTCTTC. This chain joins TRBV5-1 and TRBJ2-1; 9 bases are shared with TRBD2. The CDR3 sequence is 16 residues long. Germline CDR1 is SGHRS and CDR2 is YFSETQ. The V and J ends lost 0 bases and 5 bases, in that order; junction bases with no gene match: 6.

This clonotype came up many times. The V gene is TRBV20-1, the J gene TRBJ2-7; D might be TRBD1 (6 bases). The CDR3 consists of 14 residues. V gave up 2 bases and J gave up 6 bases, with 17 bases separating them. Germline V gene data show CDR1 as DFQATT and CDR2 as SNEGSKA (reference sequence). This chain's CDR3 is CSARPYREITEQYF. Here the CDR3 DNA reads TGCAGTGCTAGACCTTACAGGGAAATCACCGAGCAGTACTTC.

This clonotype was seen a handful of times. The J gene is TRBJ2-3, the V gene TRBV15; perhaps D is TRBD1 or TRBD2 (6 bases each). The CDR3 runs 16 residues. Per the germline V gene, CDR1 is LNHNV and CDR2 is YYDKDF (reference sequence). V was cut by 0 bases and J by 6 bases, with 16 bases left in between. Here the CDR3 reads CATSRDGGLLMDTQYF. DNA for the CDR3: TGTGCCACCAGCAGAGATGGGGGGCTTCTGATGGATACGCAGTATTTT.